The source of this T cell receptor beta chain is a study of blood T cell repertoires in COVID-19. Study details: Both acute and convalescent COVID-19 samples were obtained from the United States, Italy and Spain. T cells, B-cell-depleted T cells, or PBMCs provided the cDNA or gDNA that served as material.

V lost 5 bases, J lost 1 base, and 6 bases stayed unmatched. The CDR3 length is 16 residues. Germline V lookup: CDR1 KGHSH, CDR2 LQKENI. Original processing methods: Nucleated cell number was recorded as an estimate derived from reference gene primer amplification. Assay: immunoSEQ multiplex PCR; the TCRdb copy retains only in-frame clones and omits some. D and trimming come from the DNA, and the V and J calls and clone size come from that table. Of 150,000 to 200,000 clones in the sample, 70% to 85% were seen once. Material: peripheral blood. This TCR was recovered from a human donor with acute or convalescent COVID-19. The donor label of this sample is uncertain. The gene calls are TRBV18 and TRBJ2-7; 12 bases line up with TRBD2. The CDR3 DNA reads TGTGCCAGCTCATCCGGGACTAGCGGGCTGTCCTACGAGCAGTACTTC. As protein: CASSSGTSGLSYEQYF. The full variable domain, with the rest looked up from reference TRBV18 and TRBJ2-7, is NAGVMQNPRHLVRRRGQEARLRCSPMKGHSHVYWYRQLPEEGLKFMVYLQKENIIDESGMPKERFSAEFPKEGPSILRIQQVVRGDSAAYFCASSSGTSGLSYEQYFGPGTRLTVT.